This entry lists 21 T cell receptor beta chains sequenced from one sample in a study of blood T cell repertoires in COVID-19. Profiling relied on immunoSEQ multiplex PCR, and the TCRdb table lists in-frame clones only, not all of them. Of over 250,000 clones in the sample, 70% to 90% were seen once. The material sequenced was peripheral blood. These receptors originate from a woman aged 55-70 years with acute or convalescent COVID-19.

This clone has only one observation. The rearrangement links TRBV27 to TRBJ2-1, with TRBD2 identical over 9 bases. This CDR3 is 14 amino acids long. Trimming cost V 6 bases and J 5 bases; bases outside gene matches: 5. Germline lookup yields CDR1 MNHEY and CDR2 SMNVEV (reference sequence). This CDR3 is CASRGGRVNNEQFF. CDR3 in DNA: TGTGCCAGCAGAGGCGGGAGGGTGAACAATGAGCAGTTCTTC.

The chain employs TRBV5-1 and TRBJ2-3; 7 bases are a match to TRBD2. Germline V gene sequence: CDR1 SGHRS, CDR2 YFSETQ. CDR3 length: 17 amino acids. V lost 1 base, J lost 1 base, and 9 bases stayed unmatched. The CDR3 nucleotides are TGCGCCAGCAGCTTGTACTCCGGGAGGTCCCGCACAGATACGCAGTATTTT. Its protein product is CASSLYSGRSRTDTQYF.

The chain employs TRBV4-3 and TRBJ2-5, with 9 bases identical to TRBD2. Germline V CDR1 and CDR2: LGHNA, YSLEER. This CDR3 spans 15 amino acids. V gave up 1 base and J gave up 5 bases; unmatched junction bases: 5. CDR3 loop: CASSQGGGARETQYF. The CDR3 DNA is TGCGCCAGCAGCCAAGGCGGGGGGGCCCGGGAGACCCAGTACTTC.

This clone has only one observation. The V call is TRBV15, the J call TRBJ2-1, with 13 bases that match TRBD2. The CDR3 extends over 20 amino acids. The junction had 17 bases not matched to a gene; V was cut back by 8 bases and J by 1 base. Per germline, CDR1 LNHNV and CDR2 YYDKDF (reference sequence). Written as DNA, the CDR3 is TGTGCCACCTACCTCGGACGCCGGACTAGCGGGAGAGGTTCCTACAATGAGCAGTTCTTC. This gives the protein CATYLGRRTSGRGSYNEQFF.

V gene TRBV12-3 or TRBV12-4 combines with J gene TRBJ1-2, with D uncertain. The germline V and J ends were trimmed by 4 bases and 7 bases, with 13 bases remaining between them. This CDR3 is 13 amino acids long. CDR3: CASSSSGSRGYTF. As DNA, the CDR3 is TGTGCCAGCAGTTCCTCGGGGTCGCGTGGCTACACCTTC.

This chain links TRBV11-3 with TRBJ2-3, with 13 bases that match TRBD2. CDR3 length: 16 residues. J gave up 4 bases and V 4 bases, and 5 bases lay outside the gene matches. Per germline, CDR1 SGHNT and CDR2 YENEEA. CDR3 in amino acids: CASSSRLAGGSDTQYF. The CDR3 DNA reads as TGTGCCAGCAGCTCCCGACTAGCGGGGGGTTCAGATACGCAGTATTTT.

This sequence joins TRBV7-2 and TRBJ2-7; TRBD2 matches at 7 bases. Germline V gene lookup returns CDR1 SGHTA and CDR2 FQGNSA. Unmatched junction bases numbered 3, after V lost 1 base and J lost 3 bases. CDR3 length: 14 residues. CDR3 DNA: TGTGCCAGCAGCTTAGGGGGAGGGAGCTACGAGCAGTACTTC. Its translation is CASSLGGGSYEQYF.

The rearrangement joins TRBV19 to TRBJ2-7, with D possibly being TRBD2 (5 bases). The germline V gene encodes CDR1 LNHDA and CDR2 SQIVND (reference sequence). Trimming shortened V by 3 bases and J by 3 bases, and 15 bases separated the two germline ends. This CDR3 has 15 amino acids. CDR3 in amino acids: CASSMDPGTFYEQYF. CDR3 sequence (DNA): TGTGCCAGTAGTATGGACCCGGGAACTTTCTACGAGCAGTACTTC.

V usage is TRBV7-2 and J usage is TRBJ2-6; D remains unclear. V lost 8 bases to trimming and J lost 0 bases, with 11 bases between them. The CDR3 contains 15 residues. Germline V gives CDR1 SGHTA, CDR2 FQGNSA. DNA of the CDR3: TGTGCCAGCGCCGGGTTTAGCTCTGGGGCCAACGTCCTGACTTTC. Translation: CASAGFSSGANVLTF.

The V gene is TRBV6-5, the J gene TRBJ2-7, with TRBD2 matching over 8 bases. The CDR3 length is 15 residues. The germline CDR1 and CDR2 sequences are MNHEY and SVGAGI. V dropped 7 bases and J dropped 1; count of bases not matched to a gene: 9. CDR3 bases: TGTGCCAGCACTAGGGAGGGACTAGGATCCTACGAGCAGTACTTC. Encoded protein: CASTREGLGSYEQYF.

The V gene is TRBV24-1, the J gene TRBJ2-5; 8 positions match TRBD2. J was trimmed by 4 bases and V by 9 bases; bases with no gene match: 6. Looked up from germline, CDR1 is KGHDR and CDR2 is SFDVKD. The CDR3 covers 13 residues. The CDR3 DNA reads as TGTGCCACCGGGAGCGGGGGCCGAGAGACCCAGTACTTC. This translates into CATGSGGRETQYF.

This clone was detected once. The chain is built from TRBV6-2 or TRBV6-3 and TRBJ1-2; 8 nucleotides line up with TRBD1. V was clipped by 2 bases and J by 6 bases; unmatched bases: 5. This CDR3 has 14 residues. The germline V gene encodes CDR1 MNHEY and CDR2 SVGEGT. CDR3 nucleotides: TGTGCCAGCAGTTACCTACGGACAGGGAATGGCTACACCTTC. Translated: CASSYLRTGNGYTF.

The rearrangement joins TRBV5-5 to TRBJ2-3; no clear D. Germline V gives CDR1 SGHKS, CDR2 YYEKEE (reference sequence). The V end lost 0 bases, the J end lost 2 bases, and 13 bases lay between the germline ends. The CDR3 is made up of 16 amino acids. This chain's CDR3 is CASSLALGSYTDTQYF. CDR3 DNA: TGTGCCAGCAGCTTGGCCCTAGGATCCTACACAGATACGCAGTATTTT.

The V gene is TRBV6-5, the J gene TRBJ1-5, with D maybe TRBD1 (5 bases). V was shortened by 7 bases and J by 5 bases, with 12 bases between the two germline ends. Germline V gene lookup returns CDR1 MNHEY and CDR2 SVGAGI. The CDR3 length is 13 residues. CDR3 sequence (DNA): TGTGCCAGCACCCAGGGTAAGGATCAGCCCCAGCATTTT. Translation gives CASTQGKDQPQHF.

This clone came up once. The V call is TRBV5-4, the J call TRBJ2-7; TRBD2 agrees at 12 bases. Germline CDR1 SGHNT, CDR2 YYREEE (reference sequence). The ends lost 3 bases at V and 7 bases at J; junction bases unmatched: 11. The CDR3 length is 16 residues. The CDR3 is CASSSRLAGAILEQYF. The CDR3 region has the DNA TGTGCCAGCAGCTCACGACTAGCGGGGGCTATCCTGGAGCAGTACTTC.

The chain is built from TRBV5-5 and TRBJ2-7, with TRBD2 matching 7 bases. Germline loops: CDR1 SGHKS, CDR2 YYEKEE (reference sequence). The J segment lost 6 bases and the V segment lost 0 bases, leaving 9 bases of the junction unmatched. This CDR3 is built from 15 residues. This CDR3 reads CASSLVWGSGGEQYF. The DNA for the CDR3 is TGTGCCAGCAGCTTGGTATGGGGCTCGGGGGGCGAGCAGTACTTC.

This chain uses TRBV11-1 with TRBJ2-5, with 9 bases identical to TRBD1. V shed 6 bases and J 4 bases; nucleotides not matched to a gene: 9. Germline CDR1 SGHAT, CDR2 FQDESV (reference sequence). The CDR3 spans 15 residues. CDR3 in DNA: TGTGCCAGCAGTTGGGGGACAGGGTGGTTAGAGACCCAGTACTTC. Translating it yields CASSWGTGWLETQYF.

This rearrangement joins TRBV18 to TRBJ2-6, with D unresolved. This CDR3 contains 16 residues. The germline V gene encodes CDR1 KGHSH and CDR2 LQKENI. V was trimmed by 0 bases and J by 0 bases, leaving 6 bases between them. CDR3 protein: CASSPPQFSGANVLTF. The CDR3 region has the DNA TGTGCCAGCTCACCACCTCAGTTCTCTGGGGCCAACGTCCTGACTTTC. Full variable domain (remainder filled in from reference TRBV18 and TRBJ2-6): NAGVMQNPRHLVRRRGQEARLRCSPMKGHSHVYWYRQLPEEGLKFMVYLQKENIIDESGMPKERFSAEFPKEGPSILRIQQVVRGDSAAYFCASSPPQFSGANVLTFGAGSRLTVL.

CDR3 region: CASSWGQTPVYEQYF. In DNA form, the CDR3 reads TGTGCCAGCAGTTGGGGACAGACCCCGGTTTACGAGCAGTACTTC. V is TRBV27 and J is TRBJ2-7, with TRBD1 matching 7 bases. Germline V gene lookup returns CDR1 MNHEY and CDR2 SMNVEV (reference sequence). The CDR3 has 15 amino acids. The V segment lost 4 bases and the J segment 4 bases; nucleotides outside the gene matches: 10.

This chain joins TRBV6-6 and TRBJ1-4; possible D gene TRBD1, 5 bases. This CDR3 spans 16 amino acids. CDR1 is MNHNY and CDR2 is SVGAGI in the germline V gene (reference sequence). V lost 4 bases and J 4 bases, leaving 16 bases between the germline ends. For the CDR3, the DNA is TGTGCCAGCAGTTTAAGTCCGGGGGGGAATAATGAAAAACTGTTTTTT. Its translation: CASSLSPGGNNEKLFF.

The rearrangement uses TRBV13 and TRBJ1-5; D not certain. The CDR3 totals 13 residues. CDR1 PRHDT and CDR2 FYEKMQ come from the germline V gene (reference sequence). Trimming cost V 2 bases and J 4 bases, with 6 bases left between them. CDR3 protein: CASSLSRNQPQHF. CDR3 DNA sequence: TGTGCCAGCAGCTTATCGAGAAATCAGCCCCAGCATTTT.